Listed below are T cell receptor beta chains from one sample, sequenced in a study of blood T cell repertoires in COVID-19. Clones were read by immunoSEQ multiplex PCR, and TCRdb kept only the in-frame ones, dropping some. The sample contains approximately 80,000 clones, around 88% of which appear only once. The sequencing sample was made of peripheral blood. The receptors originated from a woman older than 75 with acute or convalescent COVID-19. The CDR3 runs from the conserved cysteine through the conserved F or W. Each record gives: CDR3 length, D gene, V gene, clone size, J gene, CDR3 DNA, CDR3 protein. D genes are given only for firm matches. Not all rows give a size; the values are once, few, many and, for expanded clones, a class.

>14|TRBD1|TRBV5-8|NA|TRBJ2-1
TGTGCCAGCAGCTTTCAGGGGGTCTACAATGAGCAGTTCTTC
CASSFQGVYNEQFF
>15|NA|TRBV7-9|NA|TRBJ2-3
TGTGCCAGCAGCCCTGACTTGACTAGCACAGATACGCAGTATTTT
CASSPDLTSTDTQYF
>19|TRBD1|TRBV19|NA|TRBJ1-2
TGTGCCAGTAGTTCCTCCCCAGGGGGACTTACAGTGAGGTACTATGGCTACACCTTC
CASSSSPGGLTVRYYGYTF
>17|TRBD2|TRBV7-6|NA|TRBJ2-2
TGTGCCAGCAGCTTATTGACTAGCGGGAGCTCGACCGGGGAGCTGTTTTTT
CASSLLTSGSSTGELFF
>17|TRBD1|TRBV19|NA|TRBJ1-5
TGTGCCAGTAGTATCGGGACAGGGGGCAATAGCAATCAGCCCCAGCATTTT
CASSIGTGGNSNQPQHF
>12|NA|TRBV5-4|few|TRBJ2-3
TGTGCCAGCAGCATAGACACAGATACGCAGTATTTT
CASSIDTDTQYF
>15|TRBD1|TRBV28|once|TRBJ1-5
TGTGCCAGCAGTCTCGGCAGGGGGCGAGATCAGCCCCAGCATTTT
CASSLGRGRDQPQHF
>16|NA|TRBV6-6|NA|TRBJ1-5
TGTGCCAGCAGTTACTCGGAGGAGTTCCTAAATCAGCCCCAGCATTTT
CASSYSEEFLNQPQHF
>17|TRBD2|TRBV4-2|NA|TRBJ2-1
TGTGCCAGCAGCCAAGCTCCCAGCGGGGGCCCCTACAATGAGCAGTTCTTC
CASSQAPSGGPYNEQFF
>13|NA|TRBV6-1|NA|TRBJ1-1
TGTGCCAGCAGTGAAGTATTGAACACTGAAGCTTTCTTT
CASSEVLNTEAFF
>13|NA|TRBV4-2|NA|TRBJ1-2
TGTGCCGGCACCTCCAGGGGCAACTATGGCTACACCTTC
CAGTSRGNYGYTF
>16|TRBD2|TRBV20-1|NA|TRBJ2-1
TGCAGTGCTAGTCTCCCCCTAGCGGGAGGGCCCAATGAGCAGTTCTTC
CSASLPLAGGPNEQFF
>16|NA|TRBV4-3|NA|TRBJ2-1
TGCGCCAGCAGCCAAGAATATAGGTCTACGGGGATTGGGCAGTTCTTC
CASSQEYRSTGIGQFF
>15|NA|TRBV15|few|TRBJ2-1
TGTGCCACCAGCAGATTACTGGACAGCTACAATGAGCAGTTCTTC
CATSRLLDSYNEQFF
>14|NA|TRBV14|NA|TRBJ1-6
TGTGCCAGCAGCCCGGGACGCCGGGGGGCACCCCTCCACTTT
CASSPGRRGAPLHF
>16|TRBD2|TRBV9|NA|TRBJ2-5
TGTGCCAGCAGCCCCCCGGCTAGCGGGGGGGGAGAGACCCAGTACTTC
CASSPPASGGGETQYF
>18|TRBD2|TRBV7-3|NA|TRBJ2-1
TGTGCCAGCAGCTTAACGGCCCGCCTAGCGGGAGTTGATGATGAGCAGTTCTTC
CASSLTARLAGVDDEQFF
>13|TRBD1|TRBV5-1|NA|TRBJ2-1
TGCGCCAGCAGCAGGACAGGGGATAATGAGCAGTTCTTC
CASSRTGDNEQFF
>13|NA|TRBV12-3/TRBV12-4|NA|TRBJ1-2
TGTGCCAGCAGTCGGGGGAATAACTATGGCTACACCTTC
CASSRGNNYGYTF
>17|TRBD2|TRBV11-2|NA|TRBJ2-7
TGTGCCAGCAGCTTAATGGCTAGCGGGAGTGTTCCCTACGAGCAGTACTTC
CASSLMASGSVPYEQYF
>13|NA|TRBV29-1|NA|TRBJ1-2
TGCAGCGTTGCGCAGGGTACCGTCGAAGGCTACACCTTC
CSVAQGTVEGYTF
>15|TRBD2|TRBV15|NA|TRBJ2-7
TGTGCCACCAGCAGAGCGGGCGGGAGCTCCTACGAGCAGTACTTC
CATSRAGGSSYEQYF
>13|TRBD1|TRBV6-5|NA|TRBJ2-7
TGTGCCAGCAACCTGGACAGGGGCTACGAGCAGTACTTC
CASNLDRGYEQYF
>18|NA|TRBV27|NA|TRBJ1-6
TGTGCCAGCAGTTCCAATTTGTGGGGTCGGGGGAACCATTCACCCCTCCACTTT
CASSSNLWGRGNHSPLHF
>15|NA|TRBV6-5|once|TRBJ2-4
TGTGCCAGCAGTTACCGCAGCCGGGACAATTACATTCAGTACTTC
CASSYRSRDNYIQYF
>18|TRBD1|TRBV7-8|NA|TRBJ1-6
TGTGCCAGCAGCTTAGCGCAAGGGACAGGGGCCTATAATTCACCCCTCCACTTT
CASSLAQGTGAYNSPLHF
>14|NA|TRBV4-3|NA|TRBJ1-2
TGCGCCAGCAGCCAAGATAGGAGGGGCGGTGGCTACACCTTC
CASSQDRRGGGYTF
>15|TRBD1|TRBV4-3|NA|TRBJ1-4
TGCGCCAGCAGCCCGGGCAGGCAGGGGGGTGAAAAACTGTTTTTT
CASSPGRQGGEKLFF
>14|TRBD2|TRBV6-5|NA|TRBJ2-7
TGTGCCAGCAGTTACTCGCGGGAGGGGTACGAGCAGTACTTC
CASSYSREGYEQYF
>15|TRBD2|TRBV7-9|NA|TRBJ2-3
TGTGCCAGCAGCTTAGGGGGACTAGACACAGATACGCAGTATTTT
CASSLGGLDTDTQYF
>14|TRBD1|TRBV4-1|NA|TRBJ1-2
TGCGCCAGCAGCCAAGAGGGGGACAGCCTAGGCTACACCTTC
CASSQEGDSLGYTF
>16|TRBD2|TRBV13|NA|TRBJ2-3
TGTGCCAGCAGCTTAAAGGCACTAGCGGGGGGAGATACGCAGTATTTT
CASSLKALAGGDTQYF
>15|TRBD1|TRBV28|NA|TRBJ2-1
TGTGCCAGCAGTCAAACAGGGGGTTTGGGCAATGAGCAGTTCTTC
CASSQTGGLGNEQFF
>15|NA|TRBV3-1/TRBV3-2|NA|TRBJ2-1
TGTGCCAGCAGCCGCCGGGGGAGCTCCTACAATGAGCAGTTCTTC
CASSRRGSSYNEQFF
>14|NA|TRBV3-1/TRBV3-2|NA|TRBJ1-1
TGTGCCAGCAGCCTGGGGTCTTTGGCGGGAGGAGCTTTCTTT
CASSLGSLAGGAFF
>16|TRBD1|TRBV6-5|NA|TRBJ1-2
TGTGCCAGCAGTTATGGGACAGGATTATCAGACTATGGCTACACCTTC
CASSYGTGLSDYGYTF
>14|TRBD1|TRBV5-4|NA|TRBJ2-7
TGTGCCAGCGAACCAGGGGGCCCCCCCTACGAGCAGTACTTC
CASEPGGPPYEQYF
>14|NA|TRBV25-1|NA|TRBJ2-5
TGTGCCAGCAGCGGCCTCCGGGTCGAAGAGACCCAGTACTTC
CASSGLRVEETQYF
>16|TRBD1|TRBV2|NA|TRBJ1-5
TGTGCCAGCAGTGGGGGTACAGGGGGGAACAATCAGCCCCAGCATTTT
CASSGGTGGNNQPQHF
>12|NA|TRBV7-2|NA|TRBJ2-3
TGTGCCAGCAGCTTAGACCGGGATACGCAGTATTTT
CASSLDRDTQYF
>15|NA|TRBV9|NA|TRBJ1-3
TGTGCCAGCAGCGGAACCGGGATGTCTGGAAACACCATATATTTT
CASSGTGMSGNTIYF
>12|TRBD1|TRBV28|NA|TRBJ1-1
TGTGCCAGCAGTTTAGGTACAGGGGGAGCTTTCTTT
CASSLGTGGAFF
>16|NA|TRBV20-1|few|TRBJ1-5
TGCAGTGCTAGTAAGATCTGGGACACGAGGGCGCAGCCCCAGCATTTT
CSASKIWDTRAQPQHF
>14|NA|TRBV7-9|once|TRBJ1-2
TGTGCCAGCAGCGCCCACACAGGGACCCATGGCTACACCTTC
CASSAHTGTHGYTF
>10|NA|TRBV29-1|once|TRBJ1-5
TGCAGCGTTGAGAGACAGCCCCAGCATTTT
CSVERQPQHF
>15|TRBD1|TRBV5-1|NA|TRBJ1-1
TGCGCCAGCAGCTTCCCGGGACAGGGCGACACTGAAGCTTTCTTT
CASSFPGQGDTEAFF
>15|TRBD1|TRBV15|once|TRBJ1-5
TGTGCCACCAGCAGGGACAGGGGCGATTCTCAGCCCCAGCATTTT
CATSRDRGDSQPQHF
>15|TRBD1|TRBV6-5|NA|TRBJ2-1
TGTGCCAGCAGTTACCAGGGACAGGGACGCAATGAGCAGTTCTTC
CASSYQGQGRNEQFF
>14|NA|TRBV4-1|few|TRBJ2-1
TGCGCCAGCAGCCAAGAGTCGCGGTACAATGAGCAGTTCTTC
CASSQESRYNEQFF
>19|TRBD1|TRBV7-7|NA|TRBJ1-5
TGTGCTAGCAGCTGGGACAGTTCTAAAAACTATCATAGCAATCAGCCCCAGCATTTT
CASSWDSSKNYHSNQPQHF
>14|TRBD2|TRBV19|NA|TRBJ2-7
TGTGCCAGTAGTCTCCCCGGGACTAGCGACGAGCAGTACTTC
CASSLPGTSDEQYF
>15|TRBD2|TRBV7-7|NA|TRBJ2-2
TGTGCTAGCAGACTGACTAGCGGGGACACCGGGGAGCTGTTTTTT
CASRLTSGDTGELFF
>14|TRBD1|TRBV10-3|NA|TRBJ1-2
TGTGCCATCAGCAATGGGACAGACCTCTATGGCTACACCTTC
CAISNGTDLYGYTF
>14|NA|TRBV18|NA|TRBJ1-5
TGTGCCAGCTCACCAAGGCCACAGGGTCAGCCCCAGCATTTT
CASSPRPQGQPQHF